This T cell receptor beta chain was profiled in a study of shared clonotypes between healthy human individuals. Source study methods: Filtering differed since immunoSEQ provided only junctions, with no quality scores. Clones were read by immunoSEQ multiplex PCR, and TCRdb kept only the in-frame ones, dropping some. V and J calls and clone size are given by that table; D and trimming were obtained from the DNA. The sample lists 2 million to 2.5 million clones, over 85% occurring once. This clone was picked up a small number of times. What it binds is not known. Study findings and constraints: Larger estimated richness was generally recorded for naive subsets relative to memory subsets.

Germline CDR1 reads MNHNS; CDR2 reads SASEGT. The V and J ends lost 11 bases and 2 bases, in that order; junction bases with no gene match: 3. The CDR3 runs 12 residues. Sequenced: naive CD4+ T cells from PBMCs. Regarding subset: CD45RA+ positively selected. The chain couples TRBV6-1 to TRBJ2-4; TRBD2 matches 7 bases. This clonotype originated in a young man in good health. Some clones in this sample may be carry-over from other donors' samples. This CDR3 is CALGTTKNIQYF. CDR3 nucleotide sequence: TGTGCCCTCGGGACTACCAAAAACATTCAGTACTTC.